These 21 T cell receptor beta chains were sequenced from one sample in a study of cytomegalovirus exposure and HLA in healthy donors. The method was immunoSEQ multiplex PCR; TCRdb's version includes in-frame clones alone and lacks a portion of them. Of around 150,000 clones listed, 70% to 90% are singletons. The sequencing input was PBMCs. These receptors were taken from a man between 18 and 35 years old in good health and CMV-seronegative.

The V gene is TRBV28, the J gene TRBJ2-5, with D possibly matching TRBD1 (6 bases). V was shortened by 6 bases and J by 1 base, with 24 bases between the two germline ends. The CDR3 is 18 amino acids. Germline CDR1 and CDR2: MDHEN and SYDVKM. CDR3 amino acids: CASSPEGQSVLIQETQYF. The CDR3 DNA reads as TGTGCCAGCAGCCCGGAAGGACAGTCTGTTCTAATCCAAGAGACCCAGTACTTC. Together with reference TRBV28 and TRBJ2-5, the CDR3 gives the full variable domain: DVKVTQSSRYLVKRTGEKVFLECVQDMDHENMFWYRQDPGLGLRLIYFSYDVKMKEKGDIPEGYSVSREKKERFSLILESASTNQTSMYLCASSPEGQSVLIQETQYFGPGTRLLVL.

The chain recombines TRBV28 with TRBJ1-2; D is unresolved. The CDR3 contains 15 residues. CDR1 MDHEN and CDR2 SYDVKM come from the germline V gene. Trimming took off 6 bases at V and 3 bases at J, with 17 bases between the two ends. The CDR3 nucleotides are TGTGCCAGCAGGATTTGGGTTGGGGAGCACTATGGCTACACCTTC. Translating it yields CASRIWVGEHYGYTF.

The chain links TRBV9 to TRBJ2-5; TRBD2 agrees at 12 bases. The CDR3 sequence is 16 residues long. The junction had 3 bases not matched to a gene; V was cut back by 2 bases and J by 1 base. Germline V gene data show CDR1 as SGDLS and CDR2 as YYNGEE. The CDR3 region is CASSVLAGGPQETQYF. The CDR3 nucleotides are TGTGCCAGCAGCGTCCTAGCGGGAGGGCCCCAAGAGACCCAGTACTTC.

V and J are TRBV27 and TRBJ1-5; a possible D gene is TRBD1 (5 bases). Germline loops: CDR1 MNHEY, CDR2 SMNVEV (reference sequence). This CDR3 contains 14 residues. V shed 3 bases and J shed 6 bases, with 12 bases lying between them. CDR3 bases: TGTGCCAGCAGTTTTGGGGCAGCTACTCAGCCCCAGCATTTT. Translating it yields CASSFGAATQPQHF.

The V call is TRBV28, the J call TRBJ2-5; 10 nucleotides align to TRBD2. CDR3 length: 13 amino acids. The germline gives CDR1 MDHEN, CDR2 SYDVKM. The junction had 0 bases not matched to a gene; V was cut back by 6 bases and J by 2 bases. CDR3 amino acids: CASRLAGQETQYF. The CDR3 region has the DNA TGTGCCAGCAGACTAGCGGGGCAAGAGACCCAGTACTTC.

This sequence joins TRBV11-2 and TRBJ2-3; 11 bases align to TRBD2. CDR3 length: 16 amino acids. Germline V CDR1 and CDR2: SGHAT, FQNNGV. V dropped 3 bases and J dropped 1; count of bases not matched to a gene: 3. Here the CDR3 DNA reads TGTGCCAGCAGCTTCACTAGCGGGGGCGGCACAGATACGCAGTATTTT. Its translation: CASSFTSGGGTDTQYF.

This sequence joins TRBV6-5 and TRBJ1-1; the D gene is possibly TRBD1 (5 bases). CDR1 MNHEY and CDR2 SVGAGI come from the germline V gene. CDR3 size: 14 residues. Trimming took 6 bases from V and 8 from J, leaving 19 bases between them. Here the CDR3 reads CASSLGPVDSEAFF. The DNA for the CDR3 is TGTGCCAGCAGCCTTGGCCCAGTCGACAGCGAAGCTTTCTTT.

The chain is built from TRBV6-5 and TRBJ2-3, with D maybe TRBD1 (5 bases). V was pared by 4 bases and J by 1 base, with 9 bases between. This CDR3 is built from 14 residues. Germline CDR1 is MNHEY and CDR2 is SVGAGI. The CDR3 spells CASSSGRGTDTQYF. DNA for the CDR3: TGTGCCAGCAGTTCTGGCAGGGGCACAGATACGCAGTATTTT.

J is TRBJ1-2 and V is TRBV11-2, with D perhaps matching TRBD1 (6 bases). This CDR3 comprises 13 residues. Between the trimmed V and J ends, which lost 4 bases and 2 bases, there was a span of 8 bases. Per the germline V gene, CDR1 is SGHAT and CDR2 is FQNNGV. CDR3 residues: CASSWTANYGYTF. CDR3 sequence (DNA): TGTGCCAGCAGCTGGACAGCGAACTATGGCTACACCTTC.

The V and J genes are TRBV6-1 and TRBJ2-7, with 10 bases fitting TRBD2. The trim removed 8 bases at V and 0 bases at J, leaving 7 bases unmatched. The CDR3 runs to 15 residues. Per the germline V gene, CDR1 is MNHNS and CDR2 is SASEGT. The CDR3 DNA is TGTGCCAGCCGGACTAGCGGCATAACCTCCTACGAGCAGTACTTC. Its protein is CASRTSGITSYEQYF.

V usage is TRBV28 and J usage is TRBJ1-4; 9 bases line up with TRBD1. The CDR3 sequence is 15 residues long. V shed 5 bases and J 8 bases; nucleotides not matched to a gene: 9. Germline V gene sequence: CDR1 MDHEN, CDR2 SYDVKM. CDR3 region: CASSIGQGRREKLFF. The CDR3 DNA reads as TGTGCCAGCAGTATAGGACAGGGGAGACGGGAAAAACTGTTTTTT.

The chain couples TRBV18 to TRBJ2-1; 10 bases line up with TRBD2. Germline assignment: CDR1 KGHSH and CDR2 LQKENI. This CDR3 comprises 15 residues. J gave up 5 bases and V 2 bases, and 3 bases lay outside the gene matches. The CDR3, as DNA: TGTGCCAGCTCACCAACGCTAGCGGGAGACAATGAGCAGTTCTTC. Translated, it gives CASSPTLAGDNEQFF.

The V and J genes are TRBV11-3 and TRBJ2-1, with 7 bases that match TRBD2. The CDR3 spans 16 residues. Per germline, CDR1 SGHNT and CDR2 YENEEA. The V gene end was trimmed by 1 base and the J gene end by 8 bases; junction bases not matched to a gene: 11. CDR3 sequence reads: CASSLGGAGAVDEQFF. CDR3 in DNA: TGTGCCAGCAGCTTAGGAGGGGCGGGAGCGGTCGATGAGCAGTTCTTC.

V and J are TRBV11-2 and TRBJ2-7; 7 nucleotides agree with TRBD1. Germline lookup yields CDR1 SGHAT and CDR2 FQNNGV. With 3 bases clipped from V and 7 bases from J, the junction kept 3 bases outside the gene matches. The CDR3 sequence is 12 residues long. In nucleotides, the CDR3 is TGTGCCAGCAGCTTGACAGGGTGGGAGCAGTACGTC. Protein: CASSLTGWEQYV.

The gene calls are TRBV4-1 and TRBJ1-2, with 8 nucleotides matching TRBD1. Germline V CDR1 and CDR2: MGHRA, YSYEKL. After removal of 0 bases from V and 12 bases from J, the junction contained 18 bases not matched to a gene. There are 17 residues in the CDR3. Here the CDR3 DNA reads TGCGCCAGCAGCCAAGATGAATTTGAGGGAAACAGGGGGTTCAACACCTTC. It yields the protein CASSQDEFEGNRGFNTF.

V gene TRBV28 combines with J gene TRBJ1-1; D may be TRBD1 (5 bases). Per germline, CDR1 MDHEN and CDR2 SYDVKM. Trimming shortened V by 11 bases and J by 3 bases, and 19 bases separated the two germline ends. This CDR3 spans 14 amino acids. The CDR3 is CASPSGGKDTEAFF. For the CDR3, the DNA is TGTGCCTCCCCCTCGGGGGGGAAAGACACTGAAGCTTTCTTT.

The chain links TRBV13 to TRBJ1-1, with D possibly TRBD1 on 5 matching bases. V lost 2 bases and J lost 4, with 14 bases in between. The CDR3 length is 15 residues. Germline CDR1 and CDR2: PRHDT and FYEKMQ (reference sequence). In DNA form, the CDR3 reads TGTGCCAGCAGCTTACGTCGTGTGGGGGGCACTGAAGCTTTCTTT. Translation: CASSLRRVGGTEAFF.

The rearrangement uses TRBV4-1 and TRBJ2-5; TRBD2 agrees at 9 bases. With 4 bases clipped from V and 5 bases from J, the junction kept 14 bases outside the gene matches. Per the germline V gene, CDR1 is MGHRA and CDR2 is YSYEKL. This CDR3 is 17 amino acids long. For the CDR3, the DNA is TGCGCCAGCAGCCGAACTTCCTTTAGCGGGAGCGGGGAGACCCAGTACTTC. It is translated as CASSRTSFSGSGETQYF.

The chain's CDR3 is CASRIWVQGAQQPQHF. In nucleotides, the CDR3 is TGTGCCAGTAGGATCTGGGTACAGGGGGCTCAACAGCCCCAGCATTTT. The chain employs TRBV19 and TRBJ1-5, with 9 nucleotides matching TRBD1. Trimming at V came to 6 bases and at J to 7 bases, leaving 13 bases not matched to a gene. This CDR3 region has 16 residues. Germline V gives CDR1 LNHDA, CDR2 SQIVND (reference sequence). The whole variable domain, remainder taken from reference TRBV19 and TRBJ1-5, is DGGITQSPKYLFRKEGQNVTLSCEQNLNHDAMYWYRQDPGQGLRLIYYSQIVNDFQKGDIAEGYSVSREKKESFPLTVTSAQKNPTAFYLCASRIWVQGAQQPQHFGDGTRLSIL.

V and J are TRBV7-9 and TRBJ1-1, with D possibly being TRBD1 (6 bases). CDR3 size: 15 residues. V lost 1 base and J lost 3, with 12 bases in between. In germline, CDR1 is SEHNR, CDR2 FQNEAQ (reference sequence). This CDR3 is CASSLVMGAYTEAFF. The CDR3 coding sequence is TGTGCCAGCAGCTTAGTAATGGGGGCTTACACTGAAGCTTTCTTT. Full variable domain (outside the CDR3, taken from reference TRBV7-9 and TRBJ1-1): DTGVSQNPRHKITKRGQNVTFRCDPISEHNRLYWYRQTLGQGPEFLTYFQNEAQLEKSRLLSDRFSAERPKGSFSTLEIQRTEQGDSAMYLCASSLVMGAYTEAFFGQGTRLTVV.

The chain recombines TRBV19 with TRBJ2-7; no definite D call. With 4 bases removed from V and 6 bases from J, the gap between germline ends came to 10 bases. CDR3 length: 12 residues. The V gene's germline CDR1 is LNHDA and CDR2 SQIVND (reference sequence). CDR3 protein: CASSTHYGEQYV. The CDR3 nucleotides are TGTGCCAGTAGTACCCACTATGGCGAGCAGTACGTC.